The rows below give T cell receptor beta chains drawn from one sample of a study of STAT5B mutations in CD4+ large granular lymphocyte leukemia. Assay used: immunoSEQ multiplex PCR; TCRdb lists only in-frame clones, some missing. The sample has some 40,000 clones, roughly 83% seen once. The source material was CD4+ T cells from blood buffy coats. These receptors all stem from a human donor in good health. CDR3s include the opening cysteine and the closing phenylalanine or tryptophan. Each record gives: CDR3 protein, J gene, V gene.

CDR3: CASSPTSVTDTQYF
J: TRBJ2-3
V: TRBV18

CDR3: CASNGQGASDTQYF
J: TRBJ2-3
V: TRBV28

CDR3: CAWGTGPSGSMGEAFF
J: TRBJ1-1
V: TRBV30

CDR3: CASRPTGRYEQYF
J: TRBJ2-7
V: TRBV6-6

CDR3: CASSQDHAVINNSPLHF
J: TRBJ1-6
V: TRBV4-2

CDR3: CASSRGLAGVWAGELFF
J: TRBJ2-2
V: TRBV5-8

CDR3: CASSKAGGTINYEQYF
J: TRBJ2-7
V: TRBV9

CDR3: CATSRDWGNTEAFF
J: TRBJ1-1
V: TRBV15

CDR3: CASSYLPSNSREQYF
J: TRBJ2-7
V: TRBV6-5

CDR3: CSVEQGEKLFF
J: TRBJ1-4
V: TRBV29-1

CDR3: CASSPERSNQPQHF
J: TRBJ1-5
V: TRBV18

CDR3: CASSRRVETDEQYF
J: TRBJ2-7
V: TRBV18

CDR3: CALYLGTEAFF
J: TRBJ1-1
V: TRBV30

CDR3: CASSVSGLAGWGNEKYF
J: TRBJ2-7
V: TRBV28

CDR3: CASSGRESNYGYTF
J: TRBJ1-2
V: TRBV21-1

CDR3: CASSLEARGRWNSPLHF
J: TRBJ1-6
V: TRBV7-9

CDR3: CASSFSHSAYEQYF
J: TRBJ2-7
V: TRBV2

CDR3: CASSIGQTTSTDTQYF
J: TRBJ2-3
V: TRBV19

CDR3: CASSETGDQPQHF
J: TRBJ1-5
V: TRBV2

CDR3: CASSLGQGVTGELFF
J: TRBJ2-2
V: TRBV5-1

CDR3: CASSLGRDRGRQYF
J: TRBJ2-5
V: TRBV7-8

CDR3: CASSVDQGDEQYF
J: TRBJ2-7
V: TRBV5-1

CDR3: CASNLQGATNTGELFF
J: TRBJ2-2
V: TRBV7-8

CDR3: CASMAGGGYGYTF
J: TRBJ1-2
V: TRBV6-5

CDR3: CASSLVGGWGNSPLHF
J: TRBJ1-6
V: TRBV5-8

CDR3: CASSILGDRNTRGYTF
J: TRBJ1-2
V: TRBV19

CDR3: CASSMRDGDEKLFF
J: TRBJ1-4
V: TRBV5-1

CDR3: CAISEAGYTGELFF
J: TRBJ2-2
V: TRBV10-3

CDR3: CASIKERTEAFF
J: TRBJ1-1
V: TRBV28

CDR3: CASSRNSMGTDTQYF
J: TRBJ2-3
V: TRBV7-2

CDR3: CASSLGTSGYNEQFF
J: TRBJ2-1
V: TRBV11-3

CDR3: CASSLRTGTDTQYF
J: TRBJ2-3
V: TRBV5-6

CDR3: CAIRELGLGYNEQFF
J: TRBJ2-1
V: TRBV10-3

CDR3: CASTTPGGAKTGELFF
J: TRBJ2-2
V: TRBV28

CDR3: CASSERRATIGELFF
J: TRBJ2-2
V: TRBV6-1

CDR3: CASSLRFGGGITDTQYF
J: TRBJ2-3
V: TRBV11-2

CDR3: CASSIRDGTYEQYF
J: TRBJ2-7
V: TRBV19

CDR3: CASSLGPREGGLHEQYF
J: TRBJ2-7
V: TRBV5-6

CDR3: CASSLAAGGNYGYTF
J: TRBJ1-2
V: TRBV7-2

CDR3: CASSTEFRGNEKLFF
J: TRBJ1-4
V: TRBV5-1

CDR3: CASSLGTNNEQFF
J: TRBJ2-1
V: TRBV5-1

CDR3: CASYKGVSDTGELFF
J: TRBJ2-2
V: TRBV6-1

CDR3: CASSRDRDRYGYTF
J: TRBJ1-2
V: TRBV11-2

CDR3: CASSEGQGGNGYTF
J: TRBJ1-2
V: TRBV25-1

CDR3: CASSLAFRGLDAFF
J: TRBJ1-1
V: TRBV5-4

CDR3: CACNPGQGVGTEAFF
J: TRBJ1-1
V: TRBV30

CDR3: CASSLSGGAGEQFF
J: TRBJ2-1
V: TRBV7-2

CDR3: CASISTPGSYEQYF
J: TRBJ2-7
V: TRBV10-2

CDR3: CASSFVGTADNEQFF
J: TRBJ2-1
V: TRBV5-1

CDR3: CASSYSGHANYGYTF
J: TRBJ1-2
V: TRBV6-5

CDR3: CARSHWAGGSPTNEKLFF
J: TRBJ1-4
V: TRBV5-3

CDR3: CASSTDSGSEQYF
J: TRBJ2-7
V: TRBV19

CDR3: CASTPWDGDNQPQHF
J: TRBJ1-5
V: TRBV2

CDR3: CASSLGDSGGYEQFF
J: TRBJ2-1
V: TRBV11-2

CDR3: CASSFTGQGIEQYF
J: TRBJ2-7
V: TRBV28

CDR3: CSVQRATGELFF
J: TRBJ2-2
V: TRBV29-1

CDR3: CASSVASGSATNEKLFF
J: TRBJ1-4
V: TRBV9

CDR3: CASSLSSGMNTGELFF
J: TRBJ2-2
V: TRBV11-3

CDR3: CASRYQGETQYF
J: TRBJ2-5
V: TRBV28